This TCR beta chain was sequenced during a study of cytomegalovirus exposure and HLA in healthy donors (TCRdb year 2017). In the study overall: An earlier analysis of around 600 of the donors reported more than 250 Gb of sequence data and around 120 million unique TCR beta sequences from about 200 million T cells. In a later analysis, previously published TCR beta repertoires from about 670 donors were re-analyzed and high-resolution HLA genotyping was added so that TCR occurrence patterns could be studied. Alongside the repertoire data, information on donor age, sex, ethnicity and CMV serostatus was compiled. The number of donors typed differed by locus, with about 629-630 for A, B, C, DRB1 and DQB1, 522 for DQA1, 600 to 610 for DPA1, and 472 for DPB1. All discovery cohort repertoires had been generated using a single sequencing platform. A few DR-DQ haplotypes were treated as single units for association and clustering because of strong linkage in the cohort. In addition to the first cohort of around 670 subjects, a separate validation cohort of approximately 110 different subjects was used. On average, around 240,000 unique TCR beta nucleotide sequences were sequenced per donor among several hundred genotyped donors of the cohort, with roughly a sixth of those sequences being non-productive. The genetic ancestry cluster associated with self-reported Caucasian donors included 80% to 90% of the 398 genotyped donors. HLA typing included class I and class II loci at four-digit resolution. The later analysis used no new phenotypic data to find candidate immune exposures, relying instead on TCR beta sequences and their occurrence across donors. To predict cytomegalovirus infection status, the study combined high-throughput TCR immunosequencing, statistical association of individual TCRs with disease status, and machine learning. In a later genetic analysis, genome-wide SNP genotypes for about 55% of the 666 donors were used, and that subset was treated as a discovery cohort. About 300 gigabases of sequencing data and tens of millions of unique TCR sequences were included in an early release covering roughly 600 HLA-typed donors. An earlier analysis of more than 450 of the donors used high-throughput TCR beta sequencing to judge whether each TCR beta V gene segment behaved as functional or pseudogenic. The study was designed to test whether signatures of past pathogen exposure could be identified by cataloging public T cell receptors. Using immunosequencing, the study profiled T cell repertoires from approximately 700 subjects and related those repertoires to cytomegalovirus serostatus.

The research as a whole found: For the cohort, immune exposure information was limited to CMV serostatus. Some IMGT-functional V segments, including TRBV6-2 and TRBV6-3, could not be told apart with the 87-base-pair reads, so those segments were excluded. According to a later analysis, TCR association rates differed among HLA loci, with DRB1 alleles showing the most associated TCRs and HLA-C alleles showing the fewest. At a false discovery rate of 0.05, a later analysis linked 15,000 to 20,000 TCR beta sequences to specific HLA alleles. Because counts were too low, approximately 15 rarely observed V segments, including chromosome 9 orphons, were excluded from the earlier analysis of around 640 of the donors. When HLA alleles, especially DR and DQ, strongly co-occurred, attributing TCR associations to individual alleles was difficult. Several of the top co-occurrence clusters appeared to be linked to parvovirus B19, influenza, CMV and Epstein-Barr virus, according to a later analysis. In a later analysis, most CMV-associated TCR beta chains were found to appear HLA-restricted, with HLA associations seemingly driven largely by CMV exposure. In vitro tests confirmed that a few of the cytomegalovirus-associated TCR beta chains recognize cytomegalovirus antigens. Most TCR sequences were seen in very few donors, while some public TCRs were found in many individuals. In an earlier analysis of around 600 of the donors, most TCR beta V segments appeared in productive rearrangements about 90% or about 30% of the time, broadly matching IMGT annotations. A cluster of highly shared sequence variants was judged likely to represent a technical artifact of the sequencing pipeline. In a later analysis, HLA-associated TCR beta chains were found to be more clonally expanded and to have lower generation probabilities than equally common non-associated chains. A total of around 150 TCR beta chains were listed by the study as associated with cytomegalovirus. A further reported finding was that TCR beta sequences accurately predicted the HLA-A and HLA-B alleles for most subjects in the first cohort. In a later genetic analysis, a missense DCLRE1C variant was associated with V-gene and J-gene trimming of TCR beta chains, and the association was replicated in an independent cohort. Because HLA typing was unavailable for some donors at each locus, only the typed subset was used in association tests. Cytomegalovirus status was reported to be diagnosed by the classifier with high specificity and sensitivity in both the original and validation cohorts. The presence/absence analyses assumed that sequencing depth was roughly uniform across donors, and that assumption may not be true. Only TCR beta chains were sequenced in this cohort, and the absence of alpha or paired-chain data limited detectable features. In a later genetic analysis, fewer N-insertions in productive TCRs were reported among donors in an Asian-associated ancestry cluster than the approximately 710-donor mean. The authors suggested that the approach could potentially be generalized to other disease states and immunological phenotypes. Correlated functional status among segregating V segments might be attributable to linkage disequilibrium, but an unknown experimental factor could not be ruled out.

The CDR3 has 15 amino acids, counting the end cysteine and phenylalanine. Only the CDR3 part of the read is kept: 45 bases, read in frame from the first base. V trim: 4 bases; J trim: 3 bases; unmatched bases: 8. Based on the germline V gene (reference sequence), the CDR1 and CDR2 sequences are SGHNT and YYREEE. The cohort consisted of hundreds of healthy bone marrow donors. Cohort members were all nominally healthy when sampled, although unrecorded immune exposures were likely present. The donor was CMV seronegative and was included in the group of 352 seronegative cohort members. A peripheral blood sample was provided by each donor, and peripheral blood mononuclear cells were used for TCR beta sequencing. The Qiagen DNeasy Blood Extraction Kit was used to extract genomic DNA from the blood cell samples. The method was the immunoSEQ multiplex PCR assay. The multiplex PCR relied on a mix of 60 forward primers for TCR Vbeta segments and 13 reverse primers for TCR Jbeta segments. The CDR3 region of rearranged TCR beta genes was amplified from genomic DNA by a multiplex PCR assay. The amplified TCR beta libraries were sequenced on the Illumina HiSeq System as 87-base-pair reads. On the study's bioinformatics: In a later analysis, tens of millions of unique TCR beta chains were counted across the 666 repertoires, and roughly 10 million of these chains were shared by at least two donors. A nearest-neighbor algorithm error-corrected the raw reads and collapsed the reads into unique sequences, merging closely related sequences to remove PCR and sequencing errors. CDR3 sequences were aligned to IMGT reference sequences to assign V, D and J gene segments. Each retained sequence needed at least a six-nucleotide match to both a V gene segment and a J gene segment. A rearrangement counted as productive if the CDR3 had no stop codons and remained in frame with V and J, and every other rearrangement counted as non-productive. Following IMGT convention, CDR3 was defined as the stretch from the second conserved V-encoded cysteine to the conserved J-encoded phenylalanine. In an earlier analysis of more than 550 of the donors, sequences lacking an unambiguous match to a single V gene segment were excluded. An earlier analysis of 500 to 600 of the donors classified V segments as functional when productive rearrangements were above 56.7% and as segregating when the standard deviation between donors was above 5%. A statistical classification framework was built to diagnose cytomegalovirus status from the catalog of TCR beta chain sequences. In a later analysis, V and J genes were assigned by comparing TCR nucleotide sequences against IMGT/GENE-DB human TR gene sequences. The TCRdist pipeline was used in a later analysis to assign CDR3 sequences and most-parsimonious VDJ recombination scenarios. A later analysis defined each TCR beta chain by its CDR3 amino acid sequence plus V-gene family, and excluded reads lacking a unique V-gene family. A later analysis removed over 500 highly shared, low-generation-probability nucleotide sequences to deal with suspected cross-contamination and a sequencing artifact. In a later analysis, a clonal expansion index for each public chain was calculated from normalized within-repertoire ranks of inferred template counts. A later analysis computed generation probabilities with a VDJ recombination model fitted to out-of-frame rearrangements, and checked the results against IGoR. In a later analysis, hypergeometric tests were used to score TCR-TCR, TCR-HLA and TCR-CMV co-occurrence, with a repertoire-size bias correction applied to TCR pairs. A later analysis estimated false discovery rates by permuting HLA or CMV assignments 20 times. In a later analysis, co-occurring TCRs were grouped with DBSCAN, and TCRdist sequence similarity was added when clustering was performed within HLA-allele-positive subsets. Co-occurrence clustering excluded repertoires with fewer than 30,000 or more than 120,000 public chains, plus five with anomalous nucleotide sharing. TCRdb obtained this table from immuneACCESS and retained in-frame rearrangements with V and J assigned. These tables miss some clones; where compared with another copy, unresolved V genes account for less than half of the shortfall, and the remainder is unexplained. V and J calls and clone size are as listed in that table; D and trimming were resolved from the DNA. The table for this sample lists more than 85,000 clones; 86% of them were counted only once. The top ten hold more than 1.5% of the sample.

Notes on this clone: Its antigen is currently not known. The input lacks base qualities; no much larger clone sits a single base away.

The receptor chain draws on TRBV5-4 and TRBJ2-7; 9 bases in between match TRBD1. Sequences were obtained from PBMCs. This sequence was found in a man aged 35 to 55 in good health and CMV-seronegative. For the CDR3, the sequence is CASSRRGDRVYEQYF. The nucleotide sequence is TGTGCCAGCAGCCGCCGGGGGGACAGGGTCTACGAGCAGTACTTC.